One and the same sample provided the 26 T cell receptor beta chains below, sequenced in a study of blood T cell repertoires in COVID-19. Assay: immunoSEQ multiplex PCR; the TCRdb copy retains only in-frame clones and omits some. Among a few hundred thousand clones listed, over 75% were seen once. The sample taken for sequencing was peripheral blood. These receptors all stem from a man in his fifties with active or convalescent COVID-19.

The rearrangement joins TRBV7-9 to TRBJ1-2; D remains unclear. The germline gives CDR1 SEHNR, CDR2 FQNEAQ (reference sequence). The CDR3 is 13 residues long. The ends were cut back, 10 bases at V and 7 bases at J, with 19 bases in the middle. The CDR3 loop reads CATDDTVLFGYTF. The CDR3 coding sequence is TGTGCCACCGATGACACGGTACTCTTTGGCTACACCTTC.

The CDR3 loop reads CASSLGSNTQYF. The CDR3, as DNA: TGTGCCAGCAGTTTGGGGAGCAATACGCAGTATTTT. V gene TRBV28 combines with J gene TRBJ2-3; perhaps TRBD2 as D (5 bases). CDR1 and CDR2 (germline): MDHEN, SYDVKM. This CDR3 is built from 12 residues. The germline V and J ends were trimmed by 3 bases and 7 bases, with 8 bases remaining between them.

V and J are TRBV29-1 and TRBJ2-5; 10 nucleotides match TRBD1. V was clipped by 7 bases and J by 2 bases; unmatched bases: 7. From germline, CDR1 is SQVTM and CDR2 ANQGSEA. This CDR3 spans 14 amino acids. The DNA of the CDR3 is TGCAGCGCCCGGACAGGGGGAGGTCAAGAGACCCAGTACTTC. It is translated as CSARTGGGQETQYF.

The chain recombines TRBV7-9 with TRBJ2-5; the D gene is possibly TRBD2 (6 bases). The germline V gene encodes CDR1 SEHNR and CDR2 FQNEAQ (reference sequence). This CDR3 is 13 amino acids long. Trimming removed 4 bases from V and 5 bases from J, with 11 bases in between. The CDR3 loop is CASSSGLGETQYF. The CDR3 DNA sequence: TGTGCCAGCAGCTCGGGACTTGGGGAGACCCAGTACTTC.

The chain has TRBV5-1 and TRBJ1-2; D gene unclear. Trimming stripped 3 bases from V and 4 bases from J, with 10 bases between. The CDR3 extends over 13 amino acids. Germline V gene data show CDR1 as SGHRS and CDR2 as YFSETQ. This CDR3 is CASSSEYIYGYTF. The CDR3 nucleotides read TGCGCCAGCAGCTCAGAATATATCTATGGCTACACCTTC.

The rearrangement links TRBV6-5 to TRBJ2-7; the D gene is possibly TRBD2 (6 bases). This CDR3 is 15 amino acids long. Trimming took off 6 bases at V and 3 bases at J, with 18 bases between the two ends. The germline gives CDR1 MNHEY, CDR2 SVGAGI. This CDR3 reads CASSQDYSRNYEQYF. CDR3 nucleotides: TGTGCCAGCAGCCAGGACTATTCAAGGAACTACGAGCAGTACTTC.

The chain couples TRBV7-9 to TRBJ1-3; D gene unclear. The CDR3 has 17 residues. Looked up from germline, CDR1 is SEHNR and CDR2 is FQNEAQ (reference sequence). Trimming left V 5 bases short and J 0 bases short, with 17 bases between. CDR3 sequence reads: CASSPLRISLSGNTIYF. As DNA, the CDR3 is TGTGCCAGCAGCCCACTAAGAATAAGCCTCTCTGGAAACACCATATATTTT.

The CDR3 DNA reads TGTGCCAGCTCCCGGACAGCCTCGTACCAAGAGACCCAGTACTTC. Residues: CASSRTASYQETQYF. This chain uses TRBV6-5 with TRBJ2-5; D possibly corresponds to TRBD1 (6 bases). The CDR3 contains 15 residues. The V end was cut by 8 bases, the J end by 0 bases, with 16 bases between. CDR1 is MNHEY, CDR2 SVGAGI, per germline.

The V gene is TRBV19, the J gene TRBJ2-5; D possibly corresponds to TRBD2 (5 bases). Germline CDR1 reads LNHDA; CDR2 reads SQIVND (reference sequence). The germline V and J ends were trimmed by 10 bases and 2 bases, with 14 bases remaining between them. This CDR3 contains 13 residues. The CDR3 here is CATQFPGQETQYF. In DNA form, the CDR3 reads TGTGCCACGCAATTTCCGGGACAAGAGACCCAGTACTTC.

The rearrangement uses TRBV6-5 and TRBJ1-1; 7 bases agree with TRBD1. CDR3 size: 13 residues. CDR1 is MNHEY, CDR2 SVGAGI, per germline. Losses at the gene ends were 6 bases for V and 5 bases for J; bases not matched to a gene: 6. The CDR3 DNA reads as TGTGCCAGCAGGAAAGCAGGGGGTACTGAAGCTTTCTTT. Its translation is CASRKAGGTEAFF.

As to this clone: One junction end disagrees with the germline gene, perhaps due to a read error. This chain links TRBV7-3 with TRBJ2-3; D uncertain. Germline CDR1 reads SGHTA; CDR2 reads FQGTGA. CDR3 length equals 15 residues. The CDR3 loop is CASSVTGSFTDTQYF. The CDR3, as DNA: TGTGCCAGCAGCGTAACCGGGTCTTTCACAGATACGCAGTATTTT.

The chain joins TRBV20-1 to TRBJ1-2; no definite D call. The V end was cut by 3 bases, the J end by 8 bases, with 7 bases between. This CDR3 is built from 10 residues. The germline V gene encodes CDR1 DFQATT and CDR2 SNEGSKA (reference sequence). The CDR3 here is CSASLLGYTF. The CDR3 DNA follows: TGCAGTGCTAGTTTACTCGGCTACACCTTC.

The V gene is TRBV24-1, the J gene TRBJ1-2; 8 positions agree with TRBD1. This CDR3 contains 15 residues. The V and J ends lost 5 bases and 8 bases, in that order; junction bases with no gene match: 12. Germline assignment: CDR1 KGHDR and CDR2 SFDVKD. Here the CDR3 reads CATSAPAGTGGGYTF. The CDR3 DNA is TGTGCCACCAGTGCGCCCGCTGGGACAGGCGGGGGCTACACCTTC.

The V and J genes are TRBV28 and TRBJ2-5; TRBD1 agrees at 7 bases. Germline CDR1 MDHEN, CDR2 SYDVKM. The V and J ends lost 5 bases and 10 bases, in that order; junction bases with no gene match: 4. The CDR3 totals 11 residues. The CDR3 here is CASSPTGFQYF. CDR3 bases: TGTGCCAGCAGTCCGACAGGGTTCCAGTACTTC.

This chain joins TRBV28 and TRBJ1-6; 8 bases map to TRBD1. From germline, CDR1 is MDHEN and CDR2 SYDVKM. This CDR3 is built from 13 residues. With V trimmed by 8 bases and J by 7 bases, 4 bases remained unmatched. The DNA of the CDR3 is TGTGCCAGCCTGGGACAGGCCAATTCACCCCTCCACTTT. Translated, it gives CASLGQANSPLHF.

V gene TRBV19 combines with J gene TRBJ1-5, with 8 bases aligning to TRBD1. This CDR3 is built from 14 residues. Germline lookup yields CDR1 LNHDA and CDR2 SQIVND (reference sequence). J gave up 6 bases and V 5 bases, and 6 bases lay outside the gene matches. The CDR3 region is CASSGWTGFQPQHF. The CDR3 nucleotides are TGTGCCAGTAGTGGGTGGACAGGGTTTCAGCCCCAGCATTTT.

V gene TRBV7-8 combines with J gene TRBJ2-3, with 9 positions matching TRBD2. The V gene end was trimmed by 2 bases and the J gene end by 4 bases; junction bases not matched to a gene: 7. In germline, CDR1 is SGHVS, CDR2 FQNEAQ. The CDR3 runs to 16 residues. In DNA, the CDR3 is TGTGCCAGCAGCTTAAAACCGGGACTAGCTGCAGATACGCAGTATTTT. Translated, it gives CASSLKPGLAADTQYF.

The rearrangement joins TRBV29-1 to TRBJ1-4; a weak D match, TRBD1 (5 bases). The CDR3 sequence is 12 residues long. From germline, CDR1 is SQVTM and CDR2 ANQGSEA. V lost 6 bases and J lost 7, with 12 bases in between. CDR3 nucleotides: TGCAGCGTACGGGGGACGGGTGAAAAACTGTTTTTT. The encoded protein is CSVRGTGEKLFF.

The chain has TRBV6-5 and TRBJ2-5; tentatively, D is TRBD1 (5 bases). This CDR3 is built from 13 residues. Germline V gives CDR1 MNHEY, CDR2 SVGAGI. V shed 4 bases and J shed 5 bases, with 11 bases lying between them. CDR3: CASSSGILETQYF. For the CDR3, the DNA is TGTGCCAGCAGTTCAGGGATCTTGGAGACCCAGTACTTC.

The genes are TRBV28 and TRBJ2-3; 10 bases match TRBD2. J lost 3 bases, V lost 6 bases, and 6 bases had no gene match. The CDR3 spans 15 residues. Germline CDR1 is MDHEN and CDR2 is SYDVKM. CDR3 residues: CASRPPAGGTDTQYF. The CDR3 DNA is TGTGCCAGCAGACCCCCAGCGGGGGGGACAGATACGCAGTATTTT.

The chain links TRBV20-1 to TRBJ1-2; D gene unclear. The germline V gene has CDR1 DFQATT and CDR2 SNEGSKA (reference sequence). This CDR3 is 11 amino acids long. Between the trimmed V and J ends, which lost 3 bases and 5 bases, there was a span of 7 bases. DNA of the CDR3: TGCAGTGCTAGCAGGTTTTATGGCTACACCTTC. It specifies CSASRFYGYTF.

This rearrangement joins TRBV5-1 to TRBJ2-3, with 13 nucleotides matching TRBD2. CDR1 is SGHRS, CDR2 YFSETQ, per germline. This CDR3 has 17 amino acids. V gave up 3 bases and J gave up 0 bases; unmatched junction bases: 4. The CDR3 sequence: CASSSGLAGRSTDTQYF. The CDR3 bases are TGCGCCAGCAGCTCGGGACTAGCGGGACGAAGCACAGATACGCAGTATTTT. Drawing the rest from reference TRBV5-1 and TRBJ2-3, the complete variable domain is KAGVTQTPRYLIKTRGQQVTLSCSPISGHRSVSWYQQTPGQGLQFLFEYFSETQRNKGNFPGRFSGRQFSNSRSEMNVSTLELGDSALYLCASSSGLAGRSTDTQYFGPGTRLTVL.

The chain has TRBV10-3 and TRBJ1-2; D uncertain. The CDR3 length is 12 residues. V shed 6 bases and J shed 1 base, with 6 bases lying between them. The V gene's germline CDR1 is ENHRY and CDR2 SYGVKD. The CDR3 region is CAIRVSNYGYTF. As DNA, the CDR3 is TGTGCCATCAGGGTCAGTAACTATGGCTACACCTTC.

The chain joins TRBV7-9 to TRBJ1-3, with 9 bases lining up with TRBD1. Per the germline V gene, CDR1 is SEHNR and CDR2 is FQNEAQ (reference sequence). Trimming removed 5 bases from V and 6 bases from J; junction bases left unmatched: 11. This CDR3 has 16 amino acids. The CDR3 DNA is TGTGCCAGCAGCCCACAATCCGGGACAGGGAAAAACACCATATATTTT. It encodes CASSPQSGTGKNTIYF.

V usage is TRBV5-1 and J usage is TRBJ2-5; possible D gene TRBD1, 6 bases. The CDR3 has 14 residues. Trimming shortened V by 4 bases and J by 1 base, and 11 bases separated the two germline ends. Germline CDR1 and CDR2: SGHRS and YFSETQ. The CDR3 nucleotides are TGCGCCAGCAGCCCACAGGGTTTCCAAGAGACCCAGTACTTC. This encodes CASSPQGFQETQYF.

The chain recombines TRBV30 with TRBJ2-7; D is perhaps TRBD2 (5 bases). CDR1 is GTSNPN, CDR2 SVGIG, per germline (reference sequence). V was trimmed by 0 bases and J by 0 bases, leaving 9 bases between them. The CDR3 contains 14 residues. The chain's CDR3 is CAWSVRGNSYEQYF. Here the CDR3 DNA reads TGTGCCTGGAGTGTACGAGGGAACTCCTACGAGCAGTACTTC.